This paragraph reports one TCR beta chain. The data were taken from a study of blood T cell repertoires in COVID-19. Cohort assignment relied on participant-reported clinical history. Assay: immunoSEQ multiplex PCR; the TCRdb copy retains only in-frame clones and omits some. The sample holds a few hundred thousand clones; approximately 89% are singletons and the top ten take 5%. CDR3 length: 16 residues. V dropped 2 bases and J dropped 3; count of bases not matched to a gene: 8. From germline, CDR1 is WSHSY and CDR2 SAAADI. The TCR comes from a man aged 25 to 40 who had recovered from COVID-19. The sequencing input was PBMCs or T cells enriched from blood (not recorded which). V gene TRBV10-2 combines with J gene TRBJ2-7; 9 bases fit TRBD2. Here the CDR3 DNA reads TGCGCCAGCAGTGAGCTAGCGGGGACCGTCTACTACGAGCAGTACTTC. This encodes CASSELAGTVYYEQYF.